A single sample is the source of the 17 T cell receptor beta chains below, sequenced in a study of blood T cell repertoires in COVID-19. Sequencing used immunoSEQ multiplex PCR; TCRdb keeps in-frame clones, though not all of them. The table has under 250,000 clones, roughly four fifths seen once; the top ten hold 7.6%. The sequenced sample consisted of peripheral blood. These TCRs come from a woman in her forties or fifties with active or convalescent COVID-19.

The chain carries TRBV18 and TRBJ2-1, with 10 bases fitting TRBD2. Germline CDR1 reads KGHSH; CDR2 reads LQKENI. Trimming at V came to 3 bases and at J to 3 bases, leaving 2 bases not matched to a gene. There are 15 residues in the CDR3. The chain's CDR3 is CASSPLAGDYNEQFF. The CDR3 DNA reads TGTGCCAGCTCACCCCTAGCGGGGGACTACAATGAGCAGTTCTTC.

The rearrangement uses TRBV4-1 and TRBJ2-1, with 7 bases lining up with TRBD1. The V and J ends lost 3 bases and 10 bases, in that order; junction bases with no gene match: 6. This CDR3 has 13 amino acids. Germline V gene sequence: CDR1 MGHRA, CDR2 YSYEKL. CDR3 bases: TGCGCCAGCAGCCAGCTCCGGGACAGAGAGCAGTTCTTC. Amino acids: CASSQLRDREQFF.

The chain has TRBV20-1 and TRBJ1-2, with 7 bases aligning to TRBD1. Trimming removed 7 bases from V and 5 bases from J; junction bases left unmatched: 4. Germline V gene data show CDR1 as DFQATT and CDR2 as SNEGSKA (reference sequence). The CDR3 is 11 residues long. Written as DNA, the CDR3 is TGCAGTGTTTGGACAGGATATGGCTACACCTTC. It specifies CSVWTGYGYTF.

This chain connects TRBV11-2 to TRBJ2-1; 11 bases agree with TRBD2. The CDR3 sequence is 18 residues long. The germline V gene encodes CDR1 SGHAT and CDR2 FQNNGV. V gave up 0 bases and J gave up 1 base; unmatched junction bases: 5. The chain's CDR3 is CASSLDALAGVSYNEQFF. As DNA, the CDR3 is TGTGCCAGCAGCTTAGACGCACTAGCGGGAGTTTCCTACAATGAGCAGTTCTTC.

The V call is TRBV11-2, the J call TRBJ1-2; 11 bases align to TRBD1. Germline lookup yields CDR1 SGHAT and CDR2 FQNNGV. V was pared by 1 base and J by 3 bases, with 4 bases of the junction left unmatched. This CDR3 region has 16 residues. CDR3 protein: CASSLGTGGTYYGYTF. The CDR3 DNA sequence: TGTGCCAGCAGCTTAGGGACAGGGGGCACCTACTATGGCTACACCTTC.

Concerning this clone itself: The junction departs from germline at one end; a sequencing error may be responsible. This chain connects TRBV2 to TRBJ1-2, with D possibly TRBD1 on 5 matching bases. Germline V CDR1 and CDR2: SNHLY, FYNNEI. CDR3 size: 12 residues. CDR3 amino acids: CASNNRDYGYTF. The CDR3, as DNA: TGTGCCAGCAATAACCGGGACTACGGCTACACCTTC.

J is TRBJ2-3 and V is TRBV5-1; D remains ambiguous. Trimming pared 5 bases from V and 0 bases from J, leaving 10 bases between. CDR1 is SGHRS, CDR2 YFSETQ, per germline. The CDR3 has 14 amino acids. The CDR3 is CASSQEPSTDTQYF. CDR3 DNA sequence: TGCGCCAGCAGTCAGGAACCCAGCACAGATACGCAGTATTTT. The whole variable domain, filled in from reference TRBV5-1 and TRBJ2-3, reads KAGVTQTPRYLIKTRGQQVTLSCSPISGHRSVSWYQQTPGQGLQFLFEYFSETQRNKGNFPGRFSGRQFSNSRSEMNVSTLELGDSALYLCASSQEPSTDTQYFGPGTRLTVL.

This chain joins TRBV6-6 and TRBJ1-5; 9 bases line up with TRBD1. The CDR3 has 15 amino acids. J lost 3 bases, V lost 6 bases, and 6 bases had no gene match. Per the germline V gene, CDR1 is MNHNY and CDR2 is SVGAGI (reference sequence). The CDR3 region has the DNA TGTGCCAGCAGGCTGGGACAGGGTTTCAATCAGCCCCAGCATTTT. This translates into CASRLGQGFNQPQHF.

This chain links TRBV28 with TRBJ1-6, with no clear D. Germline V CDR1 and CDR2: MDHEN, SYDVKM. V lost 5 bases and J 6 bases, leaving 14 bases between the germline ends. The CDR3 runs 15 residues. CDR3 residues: CASSRRDGFNSPLHF. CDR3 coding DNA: TGTGCCAGCAGTCGGAGAGACGGATTTAATTCACCCCTCCACTTT.

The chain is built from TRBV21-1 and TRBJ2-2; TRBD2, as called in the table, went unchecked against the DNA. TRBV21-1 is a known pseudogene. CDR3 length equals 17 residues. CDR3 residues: CASSNQPEGYGTGELFF. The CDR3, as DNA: TGTGCCAGCAGCAACCAACCGGAGGGTTATGGCACCGGGGAGCTGTTTTTT.

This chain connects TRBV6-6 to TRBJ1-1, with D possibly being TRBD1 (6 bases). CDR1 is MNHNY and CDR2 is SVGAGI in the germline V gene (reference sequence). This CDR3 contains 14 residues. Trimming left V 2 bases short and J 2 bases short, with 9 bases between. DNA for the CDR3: TGTGCCAGCAGTTACCGACAGGACAACACTGAAGCTTTCTTT. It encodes CASSYRQDNTEAFF.

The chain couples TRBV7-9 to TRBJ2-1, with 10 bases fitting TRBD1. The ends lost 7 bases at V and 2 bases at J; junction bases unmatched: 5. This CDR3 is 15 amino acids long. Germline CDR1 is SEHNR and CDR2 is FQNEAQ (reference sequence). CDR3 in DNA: TGTGCCAGCACCGAGGACAGGGGGACCTACAATGAGCAGTTCTTC. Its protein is CASTEDRGTYNEQFF.

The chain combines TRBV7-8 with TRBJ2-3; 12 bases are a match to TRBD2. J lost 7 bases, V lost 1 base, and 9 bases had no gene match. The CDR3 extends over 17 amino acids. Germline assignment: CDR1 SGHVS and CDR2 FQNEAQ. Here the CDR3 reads CASSLVIGGLAGNTQYF. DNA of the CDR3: TGTGCCAGCAGCTTAGTCATCGGGGGACTAGCGGGCAATACGCAGTATTTT.

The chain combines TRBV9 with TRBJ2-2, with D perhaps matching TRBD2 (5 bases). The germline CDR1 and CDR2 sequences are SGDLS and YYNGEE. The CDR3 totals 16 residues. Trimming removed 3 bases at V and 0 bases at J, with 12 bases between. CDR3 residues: CASSGIGGTNTGELFF. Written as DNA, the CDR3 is TGTGCCAGCAGCGGGATCGGAGGAACGAACACCGGGGAGCTGTTTTTT.

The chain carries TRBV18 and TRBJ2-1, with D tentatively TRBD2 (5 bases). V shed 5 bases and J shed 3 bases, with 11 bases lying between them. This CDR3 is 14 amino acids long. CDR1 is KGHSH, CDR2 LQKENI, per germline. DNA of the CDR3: TGTGCCAGCTCAAGCCTCGGGGACTACAATGAGCAGTTCTTC. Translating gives CASSSLGDYNEQFF.

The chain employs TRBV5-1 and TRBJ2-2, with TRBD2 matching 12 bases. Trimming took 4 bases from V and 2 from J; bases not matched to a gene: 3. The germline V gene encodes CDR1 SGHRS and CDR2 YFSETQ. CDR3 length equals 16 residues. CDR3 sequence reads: CASSGLAGINTGELFF. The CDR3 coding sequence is TGCGCCAGCAGCGGACTAGCGGGAATTAACACCGGGGAGCTGTTTTTT.

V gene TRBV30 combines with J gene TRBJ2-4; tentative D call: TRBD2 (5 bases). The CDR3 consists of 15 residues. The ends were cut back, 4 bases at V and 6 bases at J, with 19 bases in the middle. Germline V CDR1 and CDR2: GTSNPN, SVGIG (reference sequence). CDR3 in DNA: TGTGCCTGGATTTGGGGAGTCAATTCTGGAAACATTCAGTACTTC. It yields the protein CAWIWGVNSGNIQYF. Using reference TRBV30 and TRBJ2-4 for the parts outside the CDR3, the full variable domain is SQTIHQWPATLVQPVGSPLSLECTVEGTSNPNLYWYRQAAGRGLQLLFYSVGIGQISSEVPQNLSASRPQDRQFILSSKKLLLSDSGFYLCAWIWGVNSGNIQYFGAGTRLSVL.